One sample yielded the 27 T cell receptor beta chains listed below, sequenced in a study of blood T cell repertoires in COVID-19. TCRdb's table, derived via immunoSEQ multiplex PCR, lists solely in-frame clones and lacks some. In the table there are 60,000 to 90,000 clones, around 88% of which are singletons. The material sequenced was peripheral blood. Every receptor here comes from a human donor in a cohort sampled during active COVID-19.

The V gene is TRBV7-2, the J gene TRBJ2-7; 11 bases match TRBD1. The ends lost 1 base at V and 4 bases at J; junction bases unmatched: 3. The CDR3 length is 15 residues. Germline-derived CDR1 and CDR2 are SGHTA and FQGNSA. The CDR3 protein is CASSLVGQGAYEQYF. In nucleotides, the CDR3 is TGTGCCAGCAGCTTAGTCGGACAGGGGGCTTACGAGCAGTACTTC.

The chain carries TRBV6-1 and TRBJ2-2, with D maybe TRBD1 (5 bases). In germline, CDR1 is MNHNS, CDR2 SASEGT. V lost 1 base, J lost 4 bases, and 22 bases lay in between. The CDR3 sequence is 19 residues long. Here the CDR3 reads CASSEDLASYKGFTGELFF. As DNA, the CDR3 is TGTGCCAGCAGTGAAGACTTGGCCTCCTATAAGGGGTTCACCGGGGAGCTGTTTTTT.

J is TRBJ1-1 and V is TRBV27; D remains unclear. Trimming took 1 base from V and 4 from J, leaving 7 bases between them. Looked up from germline, CDR1 is MNHEY and CDR2 is SMNVEV (reference sequence). The CDR3 sequence is 13 residues long. Here the CDR3 DNA reads TGTGCCAGCAGTTTATTACAGAGCACTGAAGCTTTCTTT. It specifies CASSLLQSTEAFF.

The chain combines TRBV7-3 with TRBJ2-1; possible D gene TRBD2, 6 bases. This CDR3 region has 16 residues. Germline V gene sequence: CDR1 SGHTA, CDR2 FQGTGA. V dropped 5 bases and J dropped 0 bases, with 14 bases sitting between them. This chain's CDR3 is CASSPRRGPSYNEQFF. The CDR3 DNA reads as TGTGCCAGCAGCCCTAGGAGGGGACCCTCCTACAATGAGCAGTTCTTC.

DNA for the CDR3: TGTGCCAGCAGCCAACCGGGACAGGGGTACACAGATACGCAGTATTTT. This gives the protein CASSQPGQGYTDTQYF. J is TRBJ2-3 and V is TRBV9, with 10 bases fitting TRBD1. CDR3 length: 16 amino acids. J gave up 2 bases and V 4 bases, and 7 bases lay outside the gene matches. Germline CDR1 and CDR2: SGDLS and YYNGEE.

The V gene is TRBV5-1, the J gene TRBJ2-7, with TRBD1 identical over 8 bases. The trim removed 4 bases at V and 2 bases at J, leaving 5 bases unmatched. The CDR3 is made up of 14 amino acids. From germline, CDR1 is SGHRS and CDR2 YFSETQ. The CDR3 DNA reads as TGCGCCAGCAGCATAGACAGGGGACCCTACGAGCAGTACTTC. Protein sequence: CASSIDRGPYEQYF.

The rearrangement uses TRBV11-3 and TRBJ2-3; 8 bases align to TRBD2. This CDR3 has 18 amino acids. Germline V gene sequence: CDR1 SGHNT, CDR2 YENEEA. The ends lost 0 bases at V and 2 bases at J; junction bases unmatched: 10. CDR3 sequence reads: CASSLDASAGGNTDTQYF. In nucleotides, the CDR3 is TGTGCCAGCAGCTTAGACGCTTCTGCGGGGGGAAACACAGATACGCAGTATTTT.

The rearrangement joins TRBV11-2 to TRBJ2-4, with D possibly TRBD2 on 6 matching bases. Trimming removed 5 bases at V and 5 bases at J, with 19 bases between. This CDR3 spans 16 amino acids. The germline V gene encodes CDR1 SGHAT and CDR2 FQNNGV. CDR3 protein: CASSPGGTSRQNIQYF. DNA of the CDR3: TGTGCCAGCAGCCCTGGCGGGACGTCCCGCCAAAACATTCAGTACTTC.

The chain links TRBV5-4 to TRBJ2-3; D gene unclear. With 1 base removed from V and 2 bases from J, the gap between germline ends came to 5 bases. The germline CDR1 and CDR2 sequences are SGHNT and YYREEE (reference sequence). The CDR3 totals 13 residues. The CDR3: CASSLFNTDTQYF. CDR3 DNA: TGTGCCAGCAGCTTGTTCAACACAGATACGCAGTATTTT.

Written as DNA, the CDR3 is TGTGCCAGCAGTTACTCGCAGGGGATCTTTGACAACGAGCAGTACTTC. It yields the protein CASSYSQGIFDNEQYF. J is TRBJ2-7 and V is TRBV6-5, with D perhaps matching TRBD1 (6 bases). V was clipped by 0 bases and J by 5 bases, with 17 bases between them. From germline, CDR1 is MNHEY and CDR2 SVGAGI. The CDR3 has 16 amino acids.

This clone was found once. This chain connects TRBV29-1 to TRBJ2-7, with TRBD2 matching over 7 bases. From germline, CDR1 is SQVTM and CDR2 ANQGSEA. Losses at the gene ends were 4 bases for V and 2 bases for J; bases not matched to a gene: 2. This CDR3 spans 12 amino acids. CDR3 residues: CSVVGGAYEQYF. In DNA form, the CDR3 reads TGCAGCGTTGTTGGGGGGGCCTACGAGCAGTACTTC.

The chain couples TRBV6-5 to TRBJ1-3; 9 nucleotides line up with TRBD1. The germline V gene encodes CDR1 MNHEY and CDR2 SVGAGI. The CDR3 sequence is 14 residues long. J lost 4 bases, V lost 6 bases, and 4 bases had no gene match. CDR3 sequence (DNA): TGTGCCAGCAGAGCCGGACAGGGGGGAAACACCATATATTTT. Its translation: CASRAGQGGNTIYF.

CDR3 loop: CASVDWGGASYEQYF. CDR3 bases: TGTGCCAGCGTCGATTGGGGGGGGGCTTCGTACGAGCAGTACTTC. This chain joins TRBV28 and TRBJ2-7, with a weak D call TRBD2 (7 bases). CDR3 length: 15 amino acids. Germline V CDR1 and CDR2: MDHEN, SYDVKM. V lost 8 bases and J 4 bases, leaving 21 bases between the germline ends.

The CDR3 DNA sequence: TGTGCCAGCAGTAACAGGGTTGGGTCACCCCTCCACTTT. It encodes CASSNRVGSPLHF. The rearrangement joins TRBV9 to TRBJ1-6, with D possibly being TRBD1 (6 bases). V dropped 5 bases and J dropped 10 bases, with 13 bases sitting between them. There are 13 residues in the CDR3. The germline V gene encodes CDR1 SGDLS and CDR2 YYNGEE.

The chain couples TRBV4-3 to TRBJ1-4, with D hard to call. The CDR3 contains 15 residues. V lost 4 bases, J lost 16 bases, and 25 bases lay in between. Germline V CDR1 and CDR2: LGHNA, YSLEER. In DNA, the CDR3 is TGCGCCAGCAGCCGAGACACGGGGATAAATAAGAACAGGTTTTTT. It yields the protein CASSRDTGINKNRFF.

The chain joins TRBV28 to TRBJ1-1; the D is unclear. Germline CDR1 MDHEN, CDR2 SYDVKM. The CDR3 spans 12 residues. V lost 4 bases and J lost 5, with 8 bases in between. Written as DNA, the CDR3 is TGTGCCAGCAGTTGGAGGGAAACTGAAGCTTTCTTT. Translating it yields CASSWRETEAFF.

The chain has TRBV29-1 and TRBJ1-1, with 7 bases that match TRBD1. Germline V gene sequence: CDR1 SQVTM, CDR2 ANQGSEA. Losses at the gene ends were 6 bases for V and 2 bases for J; bases not matched to a gene: 6. The CDR3 is 13 residues long. This CDR3 reads CSVAWDRNTEAFF. The DNA for the CDR3 is TGCAGCGTGGCTTGGGACAGAAACACTGAAGCTTTCTTT.

The chain has TRBV28 and TRBJ2-1; D gene uncertain. CDR3 length: 14 residues. Germline V gene data show CDR1 as MDHEN and CDR2 as SYDVKM. With 5 bases removed from V and 3 bases from J, the gap between germline ends came to 11 bases. CDR3 coding DNA: TGTGCCAGCAGTGCCTCCGGGTTCTACAATGAGCAGTTCTTC. Translated, it gives CASSASGFYNEQFF.

The chain links TRBV20-1 to TRBJ2-7; D gene unclear. Germline CDR1 is DFQATT and CDR2 is SNEGSKA (reference sequence). The germline V and J ends were trimmed by 0 bases and 3 bases, with 3 bases remaining between them. The CDR3 runs to 11 residues. The CDR3 DNA reads as TGCAGTGCTAGAGACAACTACGAGCAGTACTTC. It specifies CSARDNYEQYF.

The rearrangement uses TRBV10-3 and TRBJ2-4; 7 positions agree with TRBD1. CDR3 length: 13 residues. V gave up 5 bases and J gave up 7 bases; unmatched junction bases: 5. CDR1 is ENHRY and CDR2 is SYGVKD in the germline V gene. The CDR3 loop is CAISLDRVNIQYF. The CDR3 DNA is TGTGCCATCAGTCTCGACAGGGTCAACATTCAGTACTTC.

This CDR3 is CASSQGRGGAYYEQYF. The CDR3 nucleotides read TGTGCCAGCAGCCAAGGGAGAGGGGGCGCCTACTACGAGCAGTACTTC. The chain employs TRBV3-1 (or the pseudogene TRBV3-2) and TRBJ2-7; 7 bases are a match to TRBD1. CDR3 size: 16 residues. The V gene end was trimmed by 1 base and the J gene end by 3 bases; junction bases not matched to a gene: 9. Germline-derived CDR1 and CDR2 are LGHDT and YNNKEL (reference sequence).

The chain couples TRBV19 to TRBJ1-5; tentative D call: TRBD1 (5 bases). The V end lost 6 bases, the J end lost 3 bases, and 18 bases lay between the germline ends. CDR3 length equals 16 residues. Germline assignment: CDR1 LNHDA and CDR2 SQIVND (reference sequence). The CDR3: CASSRQGTRYNQPQHF. CDR3 DNA: TGTGCCAGTAGCCGCCAGGGCACACGCTACAATCAGCCCCAGCATTTT.

The chain couples TRBV30 to TRBJ1-6; D ambiguous. The V end was cut by 7 bases, the J end by 12 bases, with 19 bases between. The CDR3 spans 13 residues. Germline assignment: CDR1 GTSNPN and CDR2 SVGIG (reference sequence). The CDR3 region is CASFGRSEGPLHF. The CDR3 coding sequence is TGTGCCTCTTTCGGACGGAGCGAGGGACCCCTCCACTTT.

The chain combines TRBV11-2 with TRBJ2-7; the match to TRBD2 covers 8 bases. The CDR3 sequence is 13 residues long. Germline V gives CDR1 SGHAT, CDR2 FQNNGV. The ends lost 5 bases at V and 6 bases at J; junction bases unmatched: 6. CDR3 region: CASSHGGGGEQYF. CDR3 bases: TGTGCCAGCAGCCACGGGGGGGGCGGCGAGCAGTACTTC.

The gene calls are TRBV4-2 and TRBJ2-7, with TRBD1 matching over 9 bases. The V gene end was trimmed by 4 bases and the J gene end by 5 bases; junction bases not matched to a gene: 6. Germline V gives CDR1 LGHNA, CDR2 YNFKEQ. The CDR3 covers 14 residues. The CDR3 bases are TGTGCCAGCAGCCCGGGGGACAGGGACGACGAGCAGTACTTC. Translated, it gives CASSPGDRDDEQYF.

This clone was counted once. The rearrangement uses TRBV29-1 and TRBJ2-1, with 10 bases that match TRBD1. After removal of 7 bases from V and 0 bases from J, the junction contained 6 bases not matched to a gene. The CDR3 length is 15 residues. In germline, CDR1 is SQVTM, CDR2 ANQGSEA. The CDR3 spells CSAGTGDSSYNEQFF. In nucleotides, the CDR3 is TGCAGCGCTGGGACAGGGGATAGCTCCTACAATGAGCAGTTCTTC.

The rearrangement joins TRBV6-5 to TRBJ1-5; the D gene is possibly TRBD1 (6 bases). Per the germline V gene, CDR1 is MNHEY and CDR2 is SVGAGI. CDR3 length equals 14 residues. Between the trimmed V and J ends, which lost 4 bases and 3 bases, there was a span of 10 bases. The CDR3, as DNA: TGTGCCAGCAGTTGGTCAGGGGCCAATCAGCCCCAGCATTTT. Residues: CASSWSGANQPQHF.